Listed below are T cell receptor beta chains from one sample, sequenced in a study of human T cells and chemical hapten exposure. TCRdb called the RACE reads again in MiXCR, with one record for every CDR3 protein. The table lists roughly 100,000 distinct CDR3 sequences, 8% to 10% of them singletons. This specimen consisted of whole blood, obtained in connection with sensitization to the hapten diphenylcyclopropenone (DPC). The source of these receptors is a woman aged 40 to 49 with alopecia areata. Some clones in this sample may be carry-over from other donors' samples. CDR3s include the opening cysteine and the closing phenylalanine or tryptophan. Each record gives: V gene, clone size, D gene, J gene, CDR3 DNA, CDR3 protein. D genes are given only for firm matches. The size of a clone is reported for some rows only, either as once, few or many, or as a class for expanded clones.

v_gene: TRBV4-1
abundance: many
d_gene: -
j_gene: TRBJ1-5
CDR3nt: TGCGCCAGCAGCCAAGCACCCCATCAGCCCCAGCATTTT
CDR3aa: CASSQAPHQPQHF

v_gene: TRBV9
abundance: many
d_gene: TRBD2
j_gene: TRBJ2-3
CDR3nt: TGTGCCAGCGACGGGGCTAGCGGGGGGCACACAGATACGCAGTATTTT
CDR3aa: CASDGASGGHTDTQYF

v_gene: TRBV6-6
abundance: few
d_gene: -
j_gene: TRBJ2-3
CDR3nt: TGTGCCAGCAGTTACCCTTCAGATACGCAGTATTTT
CDR3aa: CASSYPSDTQYF

v_gene: TRBV6-2/TRBV6-3
abundance: -
d_gene: -
j_gene: TRBJ1-6
CDR3nt: TGTGCCAGCAGTTTGGACTCCAGCTCCTATAATTCACCCCTCCACTTT
CDR3aa: CASSLDSSSYNSPLHF

v_gene: TRBV20-1
abundance: many
d_gene: -
j_gene: TRBJ2-1
CDR3nt: TGCAGTGCTGGTATGAATGAGCAGTTCTTC
CDR3aa: CSAGMNEQFF

v_gene: TRBV4-3
abundance: -
d_gene: -
j_gene: TRBJ1-2
CDR3nt: TGCGCCAGCAGCCAAGAGTGGGGACGGAGGGGCTATGGCTACACCTTC
CDR3aa: CASSQEWGRRGYGYTF

v_gene: TRBV28
abundance: many
d_gene: -
j_gene: TRBJ1-5
CDR3nt: TGTGCCAGCAGTTTAGGGGTGATCCGCAATCAGCCCCAGCATTTT
CDR3aa: CASSLGVIRNQPQHF

v_gene: TRBV7-2
abundance: few
d_gene: -
j_gene: TRBJ2-7
CDR3nt: TGTGCCAGCAGCTTAGGTTTCTGGCTAGCCGACCACGAGCAGTACTTC
CDR3aa: CASSLGFWLADHEQYF

v_gene: TRBV7-2
abundance: few
d_gene: -
j_gene: TRBJ1-6
CDR3nt: TGTGCCGGCACCGAGGGTCTTTTGAGACCCCTCCACTTT
CDR3aa: CAGTEGLLRPLHF

v_gene: TRBV12-3/TRBV12-4
abundance: few
d_gene: TRBD2
j_gene: TRBJ2-1
CDR3nt: TGTGCCAGCAGTCCCTACCTAGCGGGGGGGCCCGATGAGCAGTTCTTC
CDR3aa: CASSPYLAGGPDEQFF

v_gene: TRBV7-2
abundance: few
d_gene: -
j_gene: TRBJ2-5
CDR3nt: TGTGCCAGCAGCCTGAGCAGATTCGAGACCCAGTACTTC
CDR3aa: CASSLSRFETQYF

v_gene: TRBV7-2
abundance: many
d_gene: -
j_gene: TRBJ2-7
CDR3nt: TGTGCCAGCAGCTTAGGGCTAGGATCCTACGAGCAGTACTTC
CDR3aa: CASSLGLGSYEQYF

v_gene: TRBV7-2
abundance: -
d_gene: TRBD1
j_gene: TRBJ1-2
CDR3nt: TGTGCCAGCAGCTTAGAGGGGGCTATCTATGGCTACACCTTC
CDR3aa: CASSLEGAIYGYTF

v_gene: TRBV7-9
abundance: many
d_gene: -
j_gene: TRBJ1-1
CDR3nt: TGTGCCAGCAGCGAACAGGGCTTGAACACTGAAGCTTTCTTT
CDR3aa: CASSEQGLNTEAFF

v_gene: TRBV28
abundance: once
d_gene: TRBD1
j_gene: TRBJ1-2
CDR3nt: TGTGCCAGCAGTTTATTAGGGGGCTCTGGCTACACCTTC
CDR3aa: CASSLLGGSGYTF

v_gene: TRBV10-3
abundance: -
d_gene: -
j_gene: TRBJ2-5
CDR3nt: TGTGCCATCAGCGATTCCACAGGGCGAGAGACCCAGTACTTC
CDR3aa: CAISDSTGRETQYF

v_gene: TRBV7-2
abundance: few
d_gene: TRBD2
j_gene: TRBJ2-1
CDR3nt: TGTGCCAGCAGCTTTTTACTAGCGGACAATGAGCAGTTCTTC
CDR3aa: CASSFLLADNEQFF

v_gene: TRBV30
abundance: many
d_gene: TRBD1
j_gene: TRBJ2-2
CDR3nt: TGTGCCTGGAGACAGGGGTCGAACACCGGGGAGCTGTTTTTT
CDR3aa: CAWRQGSNTGELFF